A selection of T cell receptor beta chains follows, all from one sample in a study of T-cell reconstitution after alpha-beta-depleted transplantation in children. From the PCR reads, TCRdb called clonotypes with MiXCR, one entry per CDR3 protein. This repertoire shows 150,000 to 200,000 distinct CDR3 sequences, 5.5% to 7% found once; its top ten account for under 6%. The source material was PBMCs, sampled before TCRalphabeta/CD19-depleted stem cell transplant. The origin of the receptors is a girl in the first two years of life with combined immunodeficiency, due to receive a stem cell transplant. Both conserved end residues are part of each CDR3. Each record gives: D gene, clone size, J gene, V gene, CDR3 DNA, CDR3 protein. D genes are given only for firm matches. Size is omitted from some rows. Given values are once, few, many or a class for expanded clones.

-,many,TRBJ2-3,TRBV20-1,TGCAGTGCCAACCAGGGGGGCCCAGATACGCAGTATTTT,CSANQGGPDTQYF
-,many,TRBJ2-1,TRBV7-9,TGTGCCAGCAGCCCAAAGGGGTCGGACCACTACAATGAGCAGTTCTTC,CASSPKGSDHYNEQFF
-,once,TRBJ1-4,TRBV12-3/TRBV12-4,TGTGCCAGCAGTTTAGCGCCGGGGATGGGTGAAAAACTGTTTTTT,CASSLAPGMGEKLFF
TRBD1,many,TRBJ2-7,TRBV5-6,TGTGCCAGCAGCTACCAGATGACAGGGTATCTTATCTTC,CASSYQMTGYLIF
-,many,TRBJ2-2,TRBV12-3/TRBV12-4,TGTGCCAGCAGTTTAGCGGGAGCAACCGGGGAGCTGTTTTTT,CASSLAGATGELFF
-,many,TRBJ1-2,TRBV7-2,TGTGCCAGCAGCCCCAGACCCCCCTATGGCTACACCTTC,CASSPRPPYGYTF
-,many,TRBJ2-7,TRBV7-9,TGTGCCAGCACCTACCGTGGGAGCGCGCTCTACGAGCAGTACTTC,CASTYRGSALYEQYF
-,many,TRBJ2-7,TRBV29-1,TGCAGCACTGCGACTAGCTCCTACGAGCAGTACTTC,CSTATSSYEQYF
TRBD2,many,TRBJ2-1,TRBV4-3,TGCGCCAGCAGCCAAGATAGGCGAGCGGGAGGTAATGAGCAGTTCTTC,CASSQDRRAGGNEQFF
-,many,TRBJ2-7,TRBV21-1,TGTGCCAGCAGCCGATATACGACAGGGACCTACGAGCAGTACTTC,CASSRYTTGTYEQYF
TRBD2,-,TRBJ2-5,TRBV7-9,TGTGCCAGCAGCTTCAAACTAGCGGGGACGCAAGAGACCCAGTACTTC,CASSFKLAGTQETQYF
TRBD1,many,TRBJ1-6,TRBV6-5,TGTGCCAGCAAAGGGGACAGTTATAATTCACCCCTCCACTTT,CASKGDSYNSPLHF
-,many,TRBJ2-3,TRBV11-3,TGTGCCAGCAGCCCACATTCCCAAGGGGATACGCAGTATTTT,CASSPHSQGDTQYF
TRBD1,many,TRBJ2-4,TRBV12-3/TRBV12-4,TGTGCCAGCAGCATCGGGACAGCGTCAATTCAGTACTTC,CASSIGTASIQYF
TRBD2,many,TRBJ2-1,TRBV4-2,TGTGCCAGCAGCCAAGAGGGAGGGGCCTACAATGAGCAGTTCTTC,CASSQEGGAYNEQFF
-,many,TRBJ2-5,TRBV25-1,TGTGCCAGCAGCAAGGTCTCGGGATCTCCTCAAGAGACCCAGTACTTC,CASSKVSGSPQETQYF
-,many,TRBJ2-1,TRBV5-1,TGCGCCAGCAGCTTACAGGGCCCGGGGGGTGAGCAGTTCTTC,CASSLQGPGGEQFF
-,-,TRBJ2-5,TRBV20-1,TGCAGTGTCCTCGGGACTACCCAGTACTTC,CSVLGTTQYF
TRBD2,many,TRBJ2-1,TRBV5-1,TGCGCCAGCGGAGGTCCTACGGGGGGGCGGTACAATGAGCAGTTCTTC,CASGGPTGGRYNEQFF
-,-,TRBJ2-6,TRBV27,TGTGCCAGCAGCGTGTCGGGCGTACTACCCCCCTCCTGGGCCAACGTCCTGACTTTC,CASSVSGVLPPSWANVLTF
-,many,TRBJ2-5,TRBV18,TGTGCCAGCTCACCGCAGGGGCGGGTGGAGACCCAGTACTTC,CASSPQGRVETQYF
TRBD2,many,TRBJ2-7,TRBV7-2,TGTGCCAGCATCCTTAGCGGGAGTAGCGACGAGCAGTACTTC,CASILSGSSDEQYF
-,many,TRBJ2-1,TRBV7-8,TGTGCCAGCAGCTATTCCCTAAACCAATACAATGAGCAGTTCTTC,CASSYSLNQYNEQFF
TRBD2,many,TRBJ2-1,TRBV20-1,TGCAGTGCTAGAGACCCTAGCGGGAGGGCGATTGAGCAGTTCTTC,CSARDPSGRAIEQFF
-,few,TRBJ2-3,TRBV7-3,TGTGCCAGCAGCGCGAACGGAGGGTATACGCAGTATTTT,CASSANGGYTQYF
TRBD1,many,TRBJ2-7,TRBV12-3/TRBV12-4,TGTGCCAGCAGGCCCCCGGACAGGGCCTACGAGCAGTACTTC,CASRPPDRAYEQYF